This T cell receptor beta chain came from a study of cytomegalovirus exposure and HLA in healthy donors (dated by TCRdb to the late 2010s). Regarding the complete study: An earlier analysis of some 500 of the donors reported 250 to 300 Gb of sequence data and about 100 million unique TCR beta sequences from roughly 180 million T cells. Roughly 300 gigabases of sequencing data and approximately 91 million unique TCR sequences made up an early release that covered some 640 HLA-typed donors. The genetic ancestry cluster associated with self-reported Caucasian donors included approximately 85% of the 300 to 400 genotyped donors. The study aimed to test whether signatures of past pathogen exposure could be identified by cataloging public T cell receptors. Using immunosequencing, the study profiled T cell repertoires from 500 to 800 subjects and related those repertoires to cytomegalovirus serostatus. A separate validation cohort of approximately 130 different subjects was used in addition to the approximately 700-subject first cohort. To predict cytomegalovirus infection status, the study combined high-throughput TCR immunosequencing, statistical association of individual TCRs with disease status, and machine learning. A later analysis re-analyzed previously published TCR beta repertoires from 500 to 700 donors and added high-resolution HLA genotyping to study TCR occurrence patterns. Rather than drawing on any new phenotypic data, the later analysis identified candidate immune exposures from TCR beta sequences and the way those sequences occurred across donors. An earlier analysis of several hundred of the donors used high-throughput TCR beta sequencing to judge whether each TCR beta V gene segment behaved as functional or pseudogenic. Donor age, sex, ethnicity and CMV serostatus were compiled together with the repertoire data. A later genetic analysis used genome-wide SNP genotypes for about 55% of the 666 donors, treating that subset as a discovery cohort. Every discovery cohort repertoire had been produced on one sequencing platform. Class I and class II HLA loci were covered by the typing at four-digit resolution. Typing coverage varied by locus: roughly 629-630 donors for A, B, C, DRB1 and DQB1; 500 to 550 for DQA1; more than 600 for DPA1; roughly 470 for DPB1. Roughly 5 DR-DQ haplotypes were handled as single units for association and clustering because linkage in the cohort was strong. On average, 235,054 unique TCR beta nucleotide sequences were sequenced per donor among 350 to 400 genotyped donors of the cohort, with 15% to 20% of those sequences being non-productive.

Study-level results and caveats: Three of the identified cytomegalovirus-associated TCR beta chains were confirmed in vitro to be specific for cytomegalovirus antigens. In this cohort, only TCR beta chains were sequenced, and detectable features were limited by the absence of alpha or paired-chain data. According to a later genetic analysis, donors in an Asian-associated ancestry cluster had fewer N-insertions in productive TCRs than the approximately 670-donor mean. The sequencing pipeline was judged likely to have produced a cluster of highly shared sequence variants as a technical artifact. The study listed around 160 TCR beta chains as associated with cytomegalovirus. Linkage disequilibrium might explain the correlated functional status among segregating V segments, but an unknown experimental factor could not be excluded. The classifier was reported to diagnose cytomegalovirus status with high specificity and sensitivity in both the original and validation cohorts. Broadly in line with IMGT annotations, most TCR beta V segments showed up in productive rearrangements about 87% or about 30% of the time in an earlier analysis of several hundred of the donors. A later analysis found that HLA-associated TCR beta chains were more clonally expanded and had lower generation probabilities than equally common non-associated chains. It was suggested by the authors that the approach could potentially be generalized to other disease states and immunological phenotypes. According to a later analysis, parvovirus B19, influenza, CMV and Epstein-Barr virus appeared linked to several top co-occurrence clusters. Presence/absence analyses assumed roughly uniform sequencing depth across donors, an assumption that may not hold. An association between a missense DCLRE1C variant and V-gene and J-gene trimming of TCR beta chains was found in a later genetic analysis and replicated in an independent cohort. Because counts were too low, seventeen rarely observed V segments, including chromosome 9 orphons, were left out of the earlier analysis of some 600 of the donors. For the cohort, immune exposure information was limited to CMV serostatus. In a later analysis, TCR association rates were found to vary across HLA loci, with the most associated TCRs seen for DRB1 alleles and the fewest for HLA-C alleles. A further reported finding was that TCR beta sequences accurately predicted the HLA-A and HLA-B alleles for most subjects in the first cohort. Because HLA typing was unavailable for some donors at each locus, only the typed subset was used in association tests. In a later analysis, around 17,000 TCR beta sequences were associated with specific HLA alleles at a false discovery rate of 0.05. Most TCR sequences were seen in very few donors, while some public TCRs were found in many individuals. A later analysis found that most CMV-associated TCR beta chains appeared HLA-restricted, with HLA associations seemingly driven largely by CMV exposure. When HLA alleles, especially DR and DQ, strongly co-occurred, TCR associations were difficult to assign to individual alleles.

The cohort consisted of 650 to 700 healthy bone marrow donors. At the time of sampling, every cohort member was nominally healthy, though immune exposures that went unrecorded were likely present. The donor was CMV seronegative and was included in the group of 352 seronegative cohort members. Every donor gave a peripheral blood sample, and the peripheral blood mononuclear cells from that sample were used for TCR beta sequencing. The Qiagen DNeasy Blood Extraction Kit was used to extract genomic DNA from the blood cell samples. The protocol used for the library was the immunoSEQ multiplex PCR assay. A mixture of 60 forward primers for TCR Vbeta segments and 13 reverse primers for TCR Jbeta segments was used in the multiplex PCR. The CDR3 region of rearranged TCR beta genes was amplified from genomic DNA by a multiplex PCR assay. The amplified TCR beta libraries were sequenced on the Illumina HiSeq System as 87-base-pair reads. Per the authors' processing: A later analysis counted approximately 84 million unique TCR beta chains across the 500 to 850 repertoires, and around 9.9 million of these chains were shared by at least two donors. A nearest-neighbor algorithm error-corrected the raw reads and collapsed the reads into unique sequences, merging closely related sequences to remove PCR and sequencing errors. V, D and J gene segments were assigned by aligning CDR3 sequences to IMGT reference sequences. For a sequence to be retained, a match of at least six nucleotides to both a V gene segment and a J gene segment was required. A rearrangement counted as productive if the CDR3 had no stop codons and remained in frame with V and J, and every other rearrangement counted as non-productive. CDR3 was defined according to IMGT convention as the region running from the second conserved V-encoded cysteine to the conserved J-encoded phenylalanine. The earlier analysis of more than 450 of the donors excluded sequences that lacked an unambiguous match to a single V gene segment. An earlier analysis of a few hundred of the donors called V segments functional above 56.7% productive rearrangements and segregating when the between-donor standard deviation exceeded 5%. To diagnose cytomegalovirus status from the catalog of TCR beta chain sequences, a statistical classification framework was built. In a later analysis, TCR nucleotide sequences were compared against IMGT/GENE-DB human TR gene sequences so that V and J genes could be assigned. A later analysis assigned CDR3 sequences and most-parsimonious VDJ recombination scenarios with the TCRdist pipeline. In a later analysis, each TCR beta chain was defined by its CDR3 amino acid sequence together with its V-gene family, and reads lacking a unique V-gene family were excluded. To address suspected cross-contamination and a sequencing artifact, a later analysis removed approximately 590 highly shared, low-generation-probability nucleotide sequences. In a later analysis, a clonal expansion index was calculated for each public chain from normalized within-repertoire ranks of inferred template counts. A later analysis computed generation probabilities with a VDJ recombination model fitted to out-of-frame rearrangements, and checked the results against IGoR. Hypergeometric tests were used in a later analysis to score TCR-TCR, TCR-HLA and TCR-CMV co-occurrence, with a repertoire-size bias correction applied to the TCR pairs. To estimate false discovery rates, a later analysis permuted the HLA or CMV assignments 20 times. In a later analysis, co-occurring TCRs were grouped using DBSCAN, and TCRdist sequence similarity was added for clustering within HLA-allele-positive subsets. Repertoires with fewer than 30,000 or more than 120,000 public chains, plus five repertoires with anomalous nucleotide sharing, were excluded from co-occurrence clustering. Entries here come from immuneACCESS through TCRdb and include only in-frame sequences with V and J called. Some clones fail to appear in such tables; in the studies checked, an unresolved V gene covers under half of the shortfall, and the cause of the remainder is unknown. That table gives V, J and clone size, and the DNA gave D and trimming. The sample has almost 200,000 clones on record, around three quarters of them singletons. Less than 2% of the sample is held by the ten biggest clonotypes.

As to this clone: Its recognized antigen is unknown. Qualities for individual bases were not recorded, and no much larger clone is one base off.

Sequencing used PBMCs. This sequence originates from a man aged 25 to 45 in good health and CMV-seronegative.

The CDR3 protein: CASSLGQGSGYEQYF. The DNA reads TGTGCCAGCAGCTTAGGTCAAGGTAGCGGCTACGAGCAGTACTTC. Recombination linked TRBV11-2 to TRBJ2-7; TRBD2 is a weak D gene call, 6 bases matching. Measured from the cysteine to the phenylalanine, the CDR3 is 15 residues long. This entry keeps only the CDR3 DNA: 45 bases, framed from base 1. The germline V gene provides CDR1 SGHAT and CDR2 FQNNGV. V and J are truncated by 1 base and 3 bases respectively, leaving an intervening sequence of 13 bases.